What follows are 10 T cell receptor beta chains derived from one specimen sequenced in a study of blood T cell repertoires in COVID-19. Using immunoSEQ multiplex PCR, the repertoire was profiled, and TCRdb retains in-frame clones only, with some absent. The table shows about 210,000 clones, with about 85% occurring only once. Sequenced material: peripheral blood. These receptors came from a woman at least 80 years old with acute or convalescent COVID-19.

This chain uses TRBV14 with TRBJ2-1; the D gene is possibly TRBD1 (6 bases). CDR1 SGHDN and CDR2 FVKESK come from the germline V gene. The germline V and J ends were trimmed by 4 bases and 7 bases, with 20 bases remaining between them. This CDR3 has 16 amino acids. In DNA, the CDR3 is TGTGCCAGCAGCCCCAGGGGCCCACAAATGGGAAATGAGCAGTTCTTC. It translates to CASSPRGPQMGNEQFF.

The V and J genes are TRBV30 and TRBJ2-5; TRBD2 aligns across 7 bases. J was trimmed by 9 bases and V by 0 bases; bases with no gene match: 7. The CDR3 extends over 13 amino acids. Germline V gene data show CDR1 as GTSNPN and CDR2 as SVGIG (reference sequence). In nucleotides, the CDR3 is TGTGCCTGGAGTGTCGGCGGAGGGAGGGCCCAGTACTTC. It encodes CAWSVGGGRAQYF.

The J gene is TRBJ1-5, the V gene TRBV19, with D uncertain. V gave up 8 bases and J gave up 4 bases, with 15 bases separating them. The germline V gene has CDR1 LNHDA and CDR2 SQIVND (reference sequence). The CDR3 loop spans 14 amino acids. The CDR3: CASDREGRNQPQHF. The DNA of the CDR3 is TGTGCCAGTGACCGGGAAGGGAGGAATCAGCCCCAGCATTTT.

The rearrangement joins TRBV30 to TRBJ2-3; TRBD2 aligns across 7 bases. CDR1 is GTSNPN and CDR2 is SVGIG in the germline V gene (reference sequence). The V and J ends lost 5 bases and 2 bases, in that order; junction bases with no gene match: 7. The CDR3 spans 14 residues. CDR3 sequence: CAWDLAATTDTQYF. In DNA, the CDR3 is TGTGCCTGGGATCTAGCGGCAACCACAGATACGCAGTATTTT.

This clone was picked up a small number of times. The chain combines TRBV29-1 with TRBJ2-3, with D possibly TRBD2 on 6 matching bases. V was clipped by 5 bases and J by 0 bases, with 9 bases between them. The CDR3 length is 13 residues. Germline V CDR1 and CDR2: SQVTM, ANQGSEA. The CDR3 DNA is TGCAGCGTTAGGAGGGGTAGCACAGATACGCAGTATTTT. Protein sequence: CSVRRGSTDTQYF.

The CDR3 loop is CASSLADGGASPLHF. In DNA form, the CDR3 reads TGTGCCAGCAGTTTAGCGGATGGGGGCGCGTCACCCCTCCACTTT. This rearrangement joins TRBV28 to TRBJ1-6; D might be TRBD1 (6 bases). The CDR3 extends over 15 amino acids. With 2 bases removed from V and 10 bases from J, the gap between germline ends came to 15 bases. From germline, CDR1 is MDHEN and CDR2 SYDVKM.

Here the CDR3 DNA reads TGTGCCAGCAGCCAAGATCTAGGGAGGACTTACTCTGGGGCCAACGTCCTGACTTTC. This codes for CASSQDLGRTYSGANVLTF. The V gene is TRBV3-1 (or the pseudogene TRBV3-2), the J gene TRBJ2-6, with a possible D match to TRBD2 (6 bases). This CDR3 comprises 19 residues. CDR1 and CDR2 from the germline V gene are LGHDT and YNNKEL (reference sequence). Trimming left V 0 bases short and J 0 bases short, with 15 bases between.

This chain connects TRBV5-1 to TRBJ1-1; 7 bases align to TRBD1. The CDR3 spans 13 residues. Germline V gene data show CDR1 as SGHRS and CDR2 as YFSETQ. With V trimmed by 2 bases and J by 3 bases, 1 base remained unmatched. CDR3 in amino acids: CASSFDRDTEAFF. The CDR3 region has the DNA TGCGCCAGCAGCTTTGACAGGGACACTGAAGCTTTCTTT.

The chain recombines TRBV5-1 with TRBJ2-2; 7 bases agree with TRBD2. The CDR3 contains 16 residues. The ends lost 1 base at V and 2 bases at J; junction bases unmatched: 5. Germline V CDR1 and CDR2: SGHRS, YFSETQ. CDR3 in DNA: TGCGCCAGCAGCTTGTTGGCTAGCGGTAACACCGGGGAGCTGTTTTTT. It specifies CASSLLASGNTGELFF.

This clone was recorded a few times. The V call is TRBV15, the J call TRBJ2-4; maybe TRBD1 (6 bases). V was pared by 0 bases and J by 6 bases, with 18 bases between. Germline V CDR1 and CDR2: LNHNV, YYDKDF (reference sequence). CDR3 length: 17 amino acids. CDR3: CATSREGGQGSLNIQYF. The CDR3 DNA reads TGTGCCACCAGCAGAGAGGGCGGCCAGGGGAGCTTAAACATTCAGTACTTC.